This entry features one T cell receptor (beta chain) sequence. The source of the sample is a study of T cells after yellow fever vaccination. About the study: Those fractions that held only low numbers of cells were prepared using the SMART-Seq v4 Ultra Low Input RNA kit.

By 5'RACE template switching, TCR cDNA was produced, with a universal primer site and UMIs added in the process. Via MiXCR, TCRdb re-called the 5' RACE reads, giving one row per CDR3 protein. The table includes under 300,000 distinct CDR3 sequences, 6.5% to 7.5% detected once. The starting material was CD4+ T cells sorted from PBMCs, obtained on the day of the yellow fever booster vaccination. This TCR was recovered from a man aged 25 to 40 who received the YFV17D yellow fever vaccine.

CDR3 region: CASIGVSRQPQHF. In DNA, the CDR3 is TGCGCCAGCATCGGGGTCAGCAGGCAGCCCCAGCATTTT. This chain connects TRBV23-1 to TRBJ1-5, with D uncertain. TRBV23-1 belongs to the ORF category, with a function that is uncertain. CDR3 length equals 13 residues. With 7 bases removed from V and 7 bases from J, the gap between germline ends came to 14 bases.